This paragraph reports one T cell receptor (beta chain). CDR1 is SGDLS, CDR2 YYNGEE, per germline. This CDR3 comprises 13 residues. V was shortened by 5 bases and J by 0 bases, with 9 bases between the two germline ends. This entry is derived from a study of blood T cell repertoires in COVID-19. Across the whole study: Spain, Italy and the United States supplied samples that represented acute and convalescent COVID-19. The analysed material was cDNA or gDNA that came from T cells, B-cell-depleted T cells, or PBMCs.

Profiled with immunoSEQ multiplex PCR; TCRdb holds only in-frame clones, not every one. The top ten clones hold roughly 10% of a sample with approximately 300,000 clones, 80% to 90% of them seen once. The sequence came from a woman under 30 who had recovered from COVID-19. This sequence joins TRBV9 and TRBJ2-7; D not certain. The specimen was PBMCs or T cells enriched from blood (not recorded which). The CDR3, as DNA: TGTGCCAGCAGTGCGACTTCCTCCTACGAGCAGTACTTC. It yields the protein CASSATSSYEQYF.